Sequencing of this T cell receptor beta chain was carried out in a study of early T cells in non-severe SARS-CoV-2 infection. Looking at the study overall: Bulk RNA from unsorted whole blood was sequenced; chains were unpaired.

Individual cDNA molecules each received unique molecular identifiers attached to them. TCRdb reanalysed the 5' RACE reads using MiXCR and keeps one entry per CDR3 protein. Found here are 55,000 to 75,000 distinct CDR3 sequences, 11% of them singletons; the top ten hold around 6.4%. Germline CDR1 reads SGHNT; CDR2 reads YYREEE (reference sequence). This CDR3 comprises 14 residues. The ends lost 7 bases at V and 8 bases at J; junction bases unmatched: 10. Study results and limitations: Anti-spike CD8 responses were favored by VDJdb matching, which missed private and CD4 specificities.

This clonotype has a handful of counts. Its matching antigen is unknown. V usage is TRBV5-4 and J usage is TRBJ2-1; 9 bases are shared with TRBD2. This sequence originates from an adult who was a healthcare worker with PCR-confirmed SARS-CoV-2 infection or an uninfected control (not recorded which). Material for sequencing was whole blood. This CDR3 reads CASAAGTSIDEQFF. CDR3 coding DNA: TGTGCCAGCGCCGCCGGGACTAGCATCGATGAGCAGTTCTTC.